These 10 T cell receptor beta chains were sequenced from one sample in a study of multiple sclerosis patients with progressive multifocal leukoencephalopathy. The sample's time point: five to six months of natalizumab therapy. Produced via immunoSEQ multiplex PCR; TCRdb's table is partial and in-frame only. Altogether about 30,000 clones are present, 89% being singletons, with the ten largest covering roughly 1.6%. Sample: PBMCs, taken from a patient treated with natalizumab. The receptors stem from a human donor with multiple sclerosis.

V gene TRBV19 combines with J gene TRBJ1-1; the D is unclear. Germline V gives CDR1 LNHDA, CDR2 SQIVND (reference sequence). The CDR3 has 11 residues. Trimming took 1 base from V and 6 from J, leaving 3 bases between them. CDR3 in DNA: TGTGCCAGTAGTATAGGCCCTGAAGCTTTCTTT. This encodes CASSIGPEAFF. The whole variable domain, filled in from reference TRBV19 and TRBJ1-1, reads DGGITQSPKYLFRKEGQNVTLSCEQNLNHDAMYWYRQDPGQGLRLIYYSQIVNDFQKGDIAEGYSVSREKKESFPLTVTSAQKNPTAFYLCASSIGPEAFFGQGTRLTVV.

CDR3 coding DNA: TGTGCCATCAGTGAGTCTGGGTACGAGCAGTTCTTC. This sequence encodes CAISESGYEQFF. This rearrangement joins TRBV10-3 to TRBJ2-1; no firm D call. Germline V lookup: CDR1 ENHRY, CDR2 SYGVKD. Trimming cost V 0 bases and J 10 bases, with 7 bases left between them. This CDR3 is built from 12 residues.

As for this clone: The same CDR3 also results from other DNA sequences found in this sample. This chain's CDR3 is CASSLVASGNSEQFF. CDR3 DNA sequence: TGTGCCAGCAGCTTAGTCGCTAGCGGGAACAGCGAGCAGTTCTTC. This chain links TRBV7-2 with TRBJ2-1; 9 positions agree with TRBD2. V lost 1 base to trimming and J lost 10 bases; unmatched junction nucleotides: 8. CDR1 is SGHTA, CDR2 FQGNSA, per germline. The CDR3 is made up of 15 amino acids.

V and J are TRBV6-5 and TRBJ2-1, with D tentatively TRBD1 or TRBD2 (5 bases each). The CDR3 loop spans 16 amino acids. V lost 2 bases, J lost 0 bases, and 11 bases lay in between. Per the germline V gene, CDR1 is MNHEY and CDR2 is SVGAGI. For the CDR3, the DNA is TGTGCCAGCAGTTACAGGGCAGGGAGCTCCTACAATGAGCAGTTCTTC. Protein product: CASSYRAGSSYNEQFF.

The J gene is TRBJ1-2, the V gene TRBV5-1; D perhaps matches TRBD1 (5 bases). Germline CDR1 reads SGHRS; CDR2 reads YFSETQ. Trimming cost V 0 bases and J 2 bases, with 11 bases left between them. This CDR3 spans 15 amino acids. Written as DNA, the CDR3 is TGCGCCAGCAGCTTGGGTTCGGGGCCAAACTATGGCTACACCTTC. It encodes CASSLGSGPNYGYTF.

V gene TRBV7-2 combines with J gene TRBJ2-2, with 12 bases that match TRBD2. Germline V gene sequence: CDR1 SGHTA, CDR2 FQGNSA. The CDR3 has 16 residues. V was pared by 5 bases and J by 3 bases, with 4 bases of the junction left unmatched. The CDR3 DNA is TGTGCCAGCAGCATGACTAGCGGGAGATACACCGGGGAGCTGTTTTTT. Protein: CASSMTSGRYTGELFF.

The V and J genes are TRBV18 and TRBJ1-5, with D hard to call. Germline V gene sequence: CDR1 KGHSH, CDR2 LQKENI. Trimming removed 1 base at V and 0 bases at J, with 7 bases between. This CDR3 is 15 amino acids long. The CDR3: CASSPREDSNQPQHF. The CDR3, as DNA: TGTGCCAGCTCACCACGGGAGGATAGCAATCAGCCCCAGCATTTT. The full variable domain, with the rest looked up from reference TRBV18 and TRBJ1-5, is NAGVMQNPRHLVRRRGQEARLRCSPMKGHSHVYWYRQLPEEGLKFMVYLQKENIIDESGMPKERFSAEFPKEGPSILRIQQVVRGDSAAYFCASSPREDSNQPQHFGDGTRLSIL.

The chain couples TRBV18 to TRBJ2-7; D is uncertain. V lost 2 bases and J 0 bases, leaving 8 bases between the germline ends. CDR3 length equals 14 residues. CDR1 KGHSH and CDR2 LQKENI come from the germline V gene. CDR3 bases: TGTGCCAGCTCACCAGACCCCGACTCCTACGAGCAGTACTTC. It is translated as CASSPDPDSYEQYF.

This sequence joins TRBV10-3 and TRBJ2-2; D perhaps matches TRBD1 (6 bases). The CDR3 length is 15 residues. V lost 6 bases and J lost 1, with 12 bases in between. Germline-derived CDR1 and CDR2 are ENHRY and SYGVKD. For the CDR3, the DNA is TGTGCCATCAGGGTCTGGGGGCAGAACACCGGGGAGCTGTTTTTT. Protein product: CAIRVWGQNTGELFF.

The J gene is TRBJ2-5, the V gene TRBV5-4; 7 positions agree with TRBD2. The end of the DNA is better explained by TRBJ2-7, so the J call may be wrong. Germline V gene sequence: CDR1 SGHNT, CDR2 YYREEE (reference sequence). CDR3 length equals 15 residues. The CDR3 loop reads CASSWGGSLVYEQYF. CDR3 nucleotide sequence: TGTGCCAGCAGCTGGGGCGGGAGTCTCGTATACGAGCAGTACTTC.